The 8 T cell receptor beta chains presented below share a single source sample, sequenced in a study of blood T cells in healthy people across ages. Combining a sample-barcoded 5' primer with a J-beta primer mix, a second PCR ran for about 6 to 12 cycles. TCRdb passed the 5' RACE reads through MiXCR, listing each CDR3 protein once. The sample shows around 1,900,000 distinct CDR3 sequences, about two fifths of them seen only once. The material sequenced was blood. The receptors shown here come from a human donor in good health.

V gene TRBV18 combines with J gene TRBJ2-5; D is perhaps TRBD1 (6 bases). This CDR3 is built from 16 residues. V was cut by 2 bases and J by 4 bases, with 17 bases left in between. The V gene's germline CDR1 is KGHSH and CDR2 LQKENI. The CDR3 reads CASSPSRTGPPETQYF. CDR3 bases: TGTGCCAGCTCACCATCCCGAACAGGGCCTCCAGAGACCCAGTACTTC. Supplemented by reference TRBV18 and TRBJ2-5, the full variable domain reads NAGVMQNPRHLVRRRGQEARLRCSPMKGHSHVYWYRQLPEEGLKFMVYLQKENIIDESGMPKERFSAEFPKEGPSILRIQQVVRGDSAAYFCASSPSRTGPPETQYFGPGTRLLVL.

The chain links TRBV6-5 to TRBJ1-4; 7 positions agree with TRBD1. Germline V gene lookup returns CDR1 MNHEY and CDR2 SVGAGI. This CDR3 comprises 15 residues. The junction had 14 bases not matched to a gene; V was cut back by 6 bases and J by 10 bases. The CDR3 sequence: CASSSTGVAIGKLFF. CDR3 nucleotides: TGTGCCAGCAGCTCCACAGGGGTAGCAATAGGAAAACTGTTTTTT.

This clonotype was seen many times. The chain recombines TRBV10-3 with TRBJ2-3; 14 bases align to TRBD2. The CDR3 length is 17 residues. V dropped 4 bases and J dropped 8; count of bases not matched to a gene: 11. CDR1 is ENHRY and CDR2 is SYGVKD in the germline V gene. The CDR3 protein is CAISAPTTSGGAATQYF. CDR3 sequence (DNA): TGTGCCATCAGTGCTCCCACGACTAGCGGGGGGGCCGCTACGCAGTATTTT.

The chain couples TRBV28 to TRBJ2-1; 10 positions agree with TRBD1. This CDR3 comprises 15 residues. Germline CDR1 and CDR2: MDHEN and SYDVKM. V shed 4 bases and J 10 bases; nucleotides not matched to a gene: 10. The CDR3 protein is CASSSPSTGGKEQFF. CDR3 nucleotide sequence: TGTGCCAGCAGTTCCCCTTCGACAGGGGGCAAAGAGCAGTTCTTC. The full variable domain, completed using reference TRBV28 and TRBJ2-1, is DVKVTQSSRYLVKRTGEKVFLECVQDMDHENMFWYRQDPGLGLRLIYFSYDVKMKEKGDIPEGYSVSREKKERFSLILESASTNQTSMYLCASSSPSTGGKEQFFGPGTRLTVL.

The CDR3 here is CSARDRRERETQYF. As DNA, the CDR3 is TGCAGTGCTAGAGATCGTAGGGAACGAGAGACCCAGTACTTC. This chain uses TRBV20-1 with TRBJ2-5; D unclear. V lost 0 bases and J 4 bases, leaving 12 bases between the germline ends. Per the germline V gene, CDR1 is DFQATT and CDR2 is SNEGSKA (reference sequence). CDR3 size: 14 residues.

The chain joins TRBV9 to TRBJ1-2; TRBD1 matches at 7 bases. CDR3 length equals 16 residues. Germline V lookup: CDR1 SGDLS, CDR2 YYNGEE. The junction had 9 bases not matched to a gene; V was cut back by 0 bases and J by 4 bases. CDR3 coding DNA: TGTGCCAGCAGCGTAGGTGAGACAGGGCGGGCCTATGGCTACACCTTC. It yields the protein CASSVGETGRAYGYTF.

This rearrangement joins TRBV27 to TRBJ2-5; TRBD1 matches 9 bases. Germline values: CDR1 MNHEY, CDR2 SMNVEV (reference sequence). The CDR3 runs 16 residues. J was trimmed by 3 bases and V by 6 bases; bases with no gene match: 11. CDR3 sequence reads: CASRPDRGTGKETQYF. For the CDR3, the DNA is TGTGCCAGCAGACCTGATCGAGGGACAGGGAAAGAGACCCAGTACTTC.

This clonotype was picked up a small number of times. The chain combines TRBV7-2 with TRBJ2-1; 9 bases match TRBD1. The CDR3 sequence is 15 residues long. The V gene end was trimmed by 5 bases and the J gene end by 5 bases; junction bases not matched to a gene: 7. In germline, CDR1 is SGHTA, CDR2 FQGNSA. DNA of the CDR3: TGTGCCAGCAGCCCGACTGGGACAGGGAACAATGAGCAGTTCTTC. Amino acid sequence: CASSPTGTGNNEQFF.